This T cell receptor beta chain was obtained from a study of identical twins. Study-level findings and limits: Within beta out-of-frame sequences, the excess sharing observed between twins was weaker. Twins shared out-of-frame alpha sequences with excess low generation probability. Analyses of zero insertions could, in part, be confounded by invariant MAIT and iNKT cells.

Only healthy Caucasians were included as donors. Germline CDR1 is MGHRA and CDR2 is YSYEKL. There are 15 residues in the CDR3. Trimming took 0 bases from V and 1 from J, leaving 9 bases between them. A word on this clonotype: Its antigen remains unknown.

From the 5' RACE reads, TCRdb called clonotypes with MiXCR, one entry per CDR3 protein. This table has 350,000 or so distinct CDR3 sequences, 9% to 15% appearing once. These same records also appear under a second study, on yellow fever vaccine responses in identical twins.

The sequence was obtained from a young woman in good health. The sequenced sample consisted of CD8+ T cells sorted from blood. The chain employs TRBV4-1 and TRBJ1-2; D is perhaps TRBD1 (5 bases). The CDR3 loop reads CASSQDLGVNYGYTF. CDR3 in DNA: TGCGCCAGCAGCCAAGATCTGGGGGTTAACTATGGCTACACCTTC.